The clone carrying this T cell receptor (beta chain) was detected a few times. TCRdb fed the RT-PCR reads into MiXCR, producing one record per CDR3 protein. In the table there are about a million distinct CDR3 sequences, over 15% of which are singletons. This specimen belongs to a study of patients and donors after allogeneic stem cell transplantation. Germline trimming cut 2 bases from V and 4 bases from J; bases unmatched to any gene: 1. CDR1 and CDR2 from the germline V gene are SSHAT and FNYEAQ (reference sequence). The length of the CDR3 is 14 residues. The TCR comes from a human donor who was either an allogeneic HSCT recipient or a stem cell or donor lymphocyte infusion donor (not recorded which). It is not recorded whose cells these are; they may come from a transplant donor. This sequence joins TRBV7-7 and TRBJ2-5; 10 bases map to TRBD1. Sequenced material: blood, either unsorted or a sorted T cell fraction (not recorded which). CDR3: CASSLRQGAETQYF. CDR3 DNA: TGTGCCAGCAGCTTAAGACAGGGGGCAGAGACCCAGTACTTC.